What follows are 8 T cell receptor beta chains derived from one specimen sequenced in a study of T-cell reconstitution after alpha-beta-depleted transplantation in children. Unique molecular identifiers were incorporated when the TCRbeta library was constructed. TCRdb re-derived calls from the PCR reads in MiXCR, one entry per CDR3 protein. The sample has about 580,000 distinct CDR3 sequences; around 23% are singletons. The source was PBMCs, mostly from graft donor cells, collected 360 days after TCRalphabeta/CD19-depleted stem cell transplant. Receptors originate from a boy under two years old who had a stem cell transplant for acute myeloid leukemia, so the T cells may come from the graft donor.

CDR3 region: CASSFESAEQFF. For the CDR3, the DNA is TGTGCCAGCAGCTTCGAATCGGCTGAGCAGTTCTTC. The chain joins TRBV11-2 to TRBJ2-1; no firm D call. CDR3 size: 12 residues. Germline V CDR1 and CDR2: SGHAT, FQNNGV. The V end was cut by 3 bases, the J end by 9 bases, with 9 bases between.

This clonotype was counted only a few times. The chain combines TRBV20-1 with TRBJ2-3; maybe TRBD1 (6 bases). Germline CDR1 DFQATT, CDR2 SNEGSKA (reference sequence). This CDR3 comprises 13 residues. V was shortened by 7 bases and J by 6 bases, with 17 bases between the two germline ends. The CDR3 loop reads CSVGGRFTDTQYF. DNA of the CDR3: TGCAGTGTAGGGGGTAGATTTACCGATACGCAGTATTTT.

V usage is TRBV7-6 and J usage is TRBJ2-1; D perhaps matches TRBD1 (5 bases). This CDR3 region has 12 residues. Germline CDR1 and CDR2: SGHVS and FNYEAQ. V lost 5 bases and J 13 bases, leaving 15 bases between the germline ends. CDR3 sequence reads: CASSLTASGQFF. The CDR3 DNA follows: TGTGCCAGCAGCCTGACAGCGTCGGGCCAGTTCTTC.

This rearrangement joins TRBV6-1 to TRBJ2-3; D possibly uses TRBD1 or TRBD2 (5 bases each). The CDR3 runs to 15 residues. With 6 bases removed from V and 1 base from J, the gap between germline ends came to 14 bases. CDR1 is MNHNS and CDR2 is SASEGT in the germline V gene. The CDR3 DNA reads TGTGCCAGCAGGGTCGGGGCGCAGGGCACAGATACGCAGTATTTT. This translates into CASRVGAQGTDTQYF.

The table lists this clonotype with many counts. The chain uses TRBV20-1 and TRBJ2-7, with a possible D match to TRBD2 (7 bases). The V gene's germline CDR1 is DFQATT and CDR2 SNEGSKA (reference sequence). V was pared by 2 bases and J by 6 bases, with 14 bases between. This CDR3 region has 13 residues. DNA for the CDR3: TGCAGTGCTAGACCCGGACTAGGGGGCGAGCAGTACTTC. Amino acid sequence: CSARPGLGGEQYF.

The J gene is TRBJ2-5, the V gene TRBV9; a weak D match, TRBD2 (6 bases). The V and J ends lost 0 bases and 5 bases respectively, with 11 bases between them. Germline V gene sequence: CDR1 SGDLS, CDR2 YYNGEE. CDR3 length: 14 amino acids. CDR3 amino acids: CASSVDGGRETQYF. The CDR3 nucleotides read TGTGCCAGCAGCGTAGACGGGGGACGGGAGACCCAGTACTTC.

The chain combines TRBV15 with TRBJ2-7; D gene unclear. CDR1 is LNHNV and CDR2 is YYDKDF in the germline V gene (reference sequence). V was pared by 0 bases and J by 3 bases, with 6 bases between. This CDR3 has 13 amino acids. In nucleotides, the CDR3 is TGTGCCACCAGCAGAGAGGTCAACTACGAGCAGTACGTC. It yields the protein CATSREVNYEQYV.

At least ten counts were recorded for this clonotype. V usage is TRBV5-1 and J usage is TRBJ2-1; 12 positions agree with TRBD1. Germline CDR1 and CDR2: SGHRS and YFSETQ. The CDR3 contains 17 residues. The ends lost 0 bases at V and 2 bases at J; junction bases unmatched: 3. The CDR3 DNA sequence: TGCGCCAGCAGCTTGGGGGACAGGGGGCTAACCTACAATGAGCAGTTCTTC. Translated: CASSLGDRGLTYNEQFF.